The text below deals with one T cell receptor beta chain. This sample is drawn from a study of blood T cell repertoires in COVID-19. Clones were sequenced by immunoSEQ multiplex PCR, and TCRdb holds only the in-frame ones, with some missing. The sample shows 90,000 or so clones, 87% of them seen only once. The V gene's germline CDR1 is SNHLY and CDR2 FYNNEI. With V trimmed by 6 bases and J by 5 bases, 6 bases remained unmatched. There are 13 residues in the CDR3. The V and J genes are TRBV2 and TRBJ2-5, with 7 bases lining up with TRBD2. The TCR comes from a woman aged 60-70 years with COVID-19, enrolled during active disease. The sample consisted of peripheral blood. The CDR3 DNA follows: TGTGCCAGCAGCACAGGACTAGTCGAGACCCAGTACTTC. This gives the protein CASSTGLVETQYF. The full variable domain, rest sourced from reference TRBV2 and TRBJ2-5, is EPEVTQTPSHQVTQMGQEVILRCVPISNHLYFYWYRQILGQKVEFLVSFYNNEISEKSEIFDDQFSVERPDGSNFTLKIRSTKLEDSAMYFCASSTGLVETQYFGPGTRLLVL.